This T cell receptor (beta chain) originates from a study of T cells in Graves' hyperthyroidism and ophthalmopathy. Amplification yielded TCR beta CDR3 regions, with RNA transcripts as the source. In the first-round RT-PCR of the TCR CDR3, the HTBI primer set was used. MiXCR was run by TCRdb on the multiplex PCR reads, yielding one entry per CDR3 protein. Altogether fewer than 450,000 distinct CDR3 sequences are present, about a sixth being singletons, with the ten largest covering approximately 33%. In germline, CDR1 is MNHEY, CDR2 SMNVEV (reference sequence). Trimming took 5 bases from V and 7 from J, leaving 14 bases between them. This CDR3 comprises 13 residues. Progressors' blood was drawn at hyperthyroidism diagnosis, before ophthalmopathy symptoms. This clonotype was observed at least ten times.

The clonotype comes from a young woman with Graves' hyperthyroidism that later progressed to Graves' ophthalmopathy. What was sequenced was blood. The rearrangement uses TRBV27 and TRBJ1-1; D is unresolved. For the CDR3, the DNA is TGTGCCAGCAGTCCTCTGGGGTCCTTTGAAGCTTTCTTT. Amino acids: CASSPLGSFEAFF.